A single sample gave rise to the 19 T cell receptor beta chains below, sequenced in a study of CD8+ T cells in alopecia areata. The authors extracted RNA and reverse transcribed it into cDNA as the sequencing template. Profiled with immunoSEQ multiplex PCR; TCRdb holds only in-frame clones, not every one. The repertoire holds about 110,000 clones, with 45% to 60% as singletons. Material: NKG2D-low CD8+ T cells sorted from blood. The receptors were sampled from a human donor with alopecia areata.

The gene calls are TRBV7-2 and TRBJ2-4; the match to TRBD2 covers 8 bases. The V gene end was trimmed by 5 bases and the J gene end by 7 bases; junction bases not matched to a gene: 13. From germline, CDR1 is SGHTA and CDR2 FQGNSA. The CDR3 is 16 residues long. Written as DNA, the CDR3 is TGTGCCAGCAGCGTAGAGACGGGAGGGCAGTCGAACATTCAGTACTTC. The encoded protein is CASSVETGGQSNIQYF. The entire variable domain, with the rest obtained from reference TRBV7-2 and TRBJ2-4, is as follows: GAGVSQSPSNKVTEKGKDVELRCDPISGHTALYWYRQSLGQGLEFLIYFQGNSAPDKSGLPSDRFSAERTGGSVSTLTIQRTQQEDSAVYLCASSVETGGQSNIQYFGAGTRLSVL.

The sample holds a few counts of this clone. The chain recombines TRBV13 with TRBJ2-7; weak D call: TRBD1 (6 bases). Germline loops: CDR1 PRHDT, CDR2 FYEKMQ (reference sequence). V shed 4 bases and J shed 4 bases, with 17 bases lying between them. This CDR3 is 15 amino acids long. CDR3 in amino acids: CASSSTRTASYEQYF. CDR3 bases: TGTGCCAGCAGCTCGACCCGGACAGCCTCTTACGAGCAGTACTTC.

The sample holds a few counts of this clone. CDR3 sequence reads: CAISAGGRGEQYF. CDR3 sequence (DNA): TGTGCCATCAGTGCTGGCGGGAGAGGCGAGCAGTACTTC. The chain uses TRBV10-3 and TRBJ2-7; 7 positions match TRBD2. The CDR3 runs 13 residues. J gave up 6 bases and V 4 bases, and 6 bases lay outside the gene matches. In germline, CDR1 is ENHRY, CDR2 SYGVKD.

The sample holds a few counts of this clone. The CDR3 protein is CASSLPEETQYF. CDR3 nucleotides: TGTGCCAGCAGTTTGCCTGAAGAGACCCAGTACTTC. This chain uses TRBV28 with TRBJ2-5; D not certain. The V and J ends lost 3 bases and 3 bases respectively, with 5 bases between them. Germline V gene data show CDR1 as MDHEN and CDR2 as SYDVKM. The CDR3 is made up of 12 amino acids.

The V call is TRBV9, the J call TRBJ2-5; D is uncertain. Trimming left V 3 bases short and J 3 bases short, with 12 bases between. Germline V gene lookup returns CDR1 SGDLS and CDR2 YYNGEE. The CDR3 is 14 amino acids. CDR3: CASSADFEEETQYF. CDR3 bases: TGTGCCAGCAGCGCCGACTTTGAGGAAGAGACCCAGTACTTC.

CDR3 in DNA: TGCGCCAGCAGCACCAATCGGGGAAGCACAGATACGCAGTATTTT. This codes for CASSTNRGSTDTQYF. The rearrangement links TRBV5-1 to TRBJ2-3; maybe TRBD2 (5 bases). Deletions cut 4 bases from V and 0 bases from J, with 12 bases between. The CDR3 extends over 15 amino acids. The germline V gene encodes CDR1 SGHRS and CDR2 YFSETQ.

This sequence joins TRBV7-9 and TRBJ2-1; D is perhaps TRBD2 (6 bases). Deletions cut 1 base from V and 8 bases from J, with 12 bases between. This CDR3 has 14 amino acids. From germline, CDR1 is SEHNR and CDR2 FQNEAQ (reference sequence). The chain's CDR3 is CASSLVEGGYEQFF. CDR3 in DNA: TGTGCCAGCAGCTTAGTTGAGGGAGGCTATGAGCAGTTCTTC.

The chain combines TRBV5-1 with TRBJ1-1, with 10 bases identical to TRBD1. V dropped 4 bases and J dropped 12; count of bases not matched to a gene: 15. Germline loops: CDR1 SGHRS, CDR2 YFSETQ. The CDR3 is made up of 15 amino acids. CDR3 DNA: TGCGCCAGCAGCCCGGCCATGACAGGGGGCTCGGGATCTTTCTTT. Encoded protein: CASSPAMTGGSGSFF.

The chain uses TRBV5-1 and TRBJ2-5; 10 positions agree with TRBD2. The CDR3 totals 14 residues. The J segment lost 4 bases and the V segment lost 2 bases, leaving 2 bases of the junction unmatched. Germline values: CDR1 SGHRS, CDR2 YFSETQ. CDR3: CASSFSGRRETQYF. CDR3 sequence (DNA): TGCGCCAGCAGCTTTAGCGGGAGGAGAGAGACCCAGTACTTC.

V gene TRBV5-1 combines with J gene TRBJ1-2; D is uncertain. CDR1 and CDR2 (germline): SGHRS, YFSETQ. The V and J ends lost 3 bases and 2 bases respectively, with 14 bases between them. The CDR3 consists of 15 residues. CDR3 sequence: CASSSKRTGNYGYTF. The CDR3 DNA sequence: TGCGCCAGCAGCTCGAAAAGGACGGGAAACTATGGCTACACCTTC. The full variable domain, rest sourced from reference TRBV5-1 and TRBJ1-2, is KAGVTQTPRYLIKTRGQQVTLSCSPISGHRSVSWYQQTPGQGLQFLFEYFSETQRNKGNFPGRFSGRQFSNSRSEMNVSTLELGDSALYLCASSSKRTGNYGYTFGSGTRLTVV.

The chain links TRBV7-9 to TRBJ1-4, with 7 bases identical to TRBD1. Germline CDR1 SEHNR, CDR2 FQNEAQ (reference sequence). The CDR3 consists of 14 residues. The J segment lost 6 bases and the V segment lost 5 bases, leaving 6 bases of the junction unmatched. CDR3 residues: CASSLTTGDEKLFF. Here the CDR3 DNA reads TGTGCCAGCAGCCTCACAACAGGGGATGAAAAACTGTTTTTT.

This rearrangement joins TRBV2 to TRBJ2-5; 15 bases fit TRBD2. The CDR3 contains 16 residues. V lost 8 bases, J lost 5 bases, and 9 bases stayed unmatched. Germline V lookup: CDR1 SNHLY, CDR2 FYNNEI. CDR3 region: CASPRTSGRALETQYF. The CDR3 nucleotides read TGTGCCAGCCCTCGGACTAGCGGGAGGGCCTTGGAGACCCAGTACTTC.

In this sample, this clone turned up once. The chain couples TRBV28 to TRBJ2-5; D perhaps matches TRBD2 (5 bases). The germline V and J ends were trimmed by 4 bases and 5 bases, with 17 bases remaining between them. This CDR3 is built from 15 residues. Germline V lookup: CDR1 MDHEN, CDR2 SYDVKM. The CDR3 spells CASSSTGSRWETQYF. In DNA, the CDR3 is TGTGCCAGCAGTTCTACGGGATCCCGGTGGGAGACCCAGTACTTC.

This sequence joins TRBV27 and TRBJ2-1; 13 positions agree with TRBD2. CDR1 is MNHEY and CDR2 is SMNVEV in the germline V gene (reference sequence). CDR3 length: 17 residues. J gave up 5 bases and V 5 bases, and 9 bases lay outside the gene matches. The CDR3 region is CASSGGLAGVVDNEQFF. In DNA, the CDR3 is TGTGCCAGCAGTGGCGGACTAGCGGGAGTGGTAGACAATGAGCAGTTCTTC.

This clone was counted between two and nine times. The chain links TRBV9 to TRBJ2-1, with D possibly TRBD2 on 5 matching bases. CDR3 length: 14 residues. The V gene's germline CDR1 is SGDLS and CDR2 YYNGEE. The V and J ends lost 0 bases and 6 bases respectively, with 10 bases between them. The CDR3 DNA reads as TGTGCCAGCAGCGTAGCTACTAGTTCCAATGAGCAGTTCTTC. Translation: CASSVATSSNEQFF.

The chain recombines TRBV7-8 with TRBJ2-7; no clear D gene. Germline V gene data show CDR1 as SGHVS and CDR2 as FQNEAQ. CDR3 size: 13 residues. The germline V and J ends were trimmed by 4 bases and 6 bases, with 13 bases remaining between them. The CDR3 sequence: CASSWVGRSEQYF. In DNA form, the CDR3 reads TGTGCCAGCAGCTGGGTCGGACGTTCCGAGCAGTACTTC.

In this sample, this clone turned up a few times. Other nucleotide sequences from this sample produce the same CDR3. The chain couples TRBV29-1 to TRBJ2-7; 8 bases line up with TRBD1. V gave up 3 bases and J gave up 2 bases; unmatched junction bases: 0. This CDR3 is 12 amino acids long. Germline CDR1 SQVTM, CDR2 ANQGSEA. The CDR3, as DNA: TGCAGCGTTGAGGACAGGGCCTACGAGCAGTACTTC. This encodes CSVEDRAYEQYF.

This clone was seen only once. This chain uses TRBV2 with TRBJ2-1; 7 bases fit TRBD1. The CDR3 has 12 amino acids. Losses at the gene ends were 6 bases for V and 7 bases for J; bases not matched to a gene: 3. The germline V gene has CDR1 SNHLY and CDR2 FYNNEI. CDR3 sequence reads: CASRQGVNEQFF. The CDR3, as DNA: TGTGCCAGCAGGCAGGGGGTTAATGAGCAGTTCTTC.

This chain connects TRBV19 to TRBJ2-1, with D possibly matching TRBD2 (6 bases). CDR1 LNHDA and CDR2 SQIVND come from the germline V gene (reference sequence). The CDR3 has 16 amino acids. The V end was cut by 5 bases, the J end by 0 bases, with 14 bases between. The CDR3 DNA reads TGTGCCAGTAGTCCTAGGGGACTGAGCTCCTACAATGAGCAGTTCTTC. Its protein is CASSPRGLSSYNEQFF.